These T cell receptor beta chains were read from a single sample in a study of CD8 T cells in Susac syndrome. TCRdb re-called the immunoSEQ multiplex PCR reads with MiXCR, one entry per CDR3 protein. Of 120,000 to 150,000 distinct CDR3 sequences listed, under 97% are singletons. Sequencing was performed on CD4+ T cells from PBMCs. These receptors originate from a human donor with Susac syndrome. The CDR3 runs from the conserved cysteine through the conserved F or W. Fields, in order: D gene, CDR3 length, J gene, V gene, CDR3 protein, CDR3 DNA. D genes are given only for firm matches.

d_call: -
cdr3_length: 14
j_call: TRBJ1-2
v_call: TRBV3-1
cdr3_aa: CASSPRTENYGYTF
cdr3_nt: TGTGCCAGCAGCCCCAGGACAGAAAACTATGGCTACACCTTC

d_call: TRBD1
cdr3_length: 15
j_call: TRBJ2-1
v_call: TRBV3-1
cdr3_aa: CASSQDTGGHNEQFF
cdr3_nt: TGTGCCAGCAGCCAAGATACAGGGGGCCACAATGAGCAGTTCTTC

d_call: -
cdr3_length: 12
j_call: TRBJ2-1
v_call: TRBV5-4
cdr3_aa: CASSTDSNEQFF
cdr3_nt: TGTGCCAGCAGCACGGACAGCAATGAGCAGTTCTTC

d_call: -
cdr3_length: 15
j_call: TRBJ1-2
v_call: TRBV7-9
cdr3_aa: CASSPWTEKLYGYTF
cdr3_nt: TGTGCCAGCAGCCCCTGGACAGAGAAGCTCTATGGCTACACCTTC

d_call: -
cdr3_length: 16
j_call: TRBJ1-2
v_call: TRBV11-2
cdr3_aa: CASTTTAGLRGDGYTF
cdr3_nt: TGTGCCAGCACCACAACCGCTGGGCTTCGGGGGGATGGCTACACCTTC

d_call: -
cdr3_length: 15
j_call: TRBJ2-7
v_call: TRBV4-2
cdr3_aa: CASSQEPGPPLEQYF
cdr3_nt: TGTGCCAGCAGCCAAGAGCCGGGACCCCCTTTGGAGCAGTACTTC

d_call: -
cdr3_length: 14
j_call: TRBJ1-6
v_call: TRBV9
cdr3_aa: CASSVAVFNSPLHF
cdr3_nt: TGTGCCAGCAGCGTCGCGGTCTTTAATTCACCCCTCCACTTT

d_call: -
cdr3_length: 14
j_call: TRBJ2-7
v_call: TRBV5-1
cdr3_aa: CASSVDGLGGEQYF
cdr3_nt: TGCGCCAGCAGCGTGGACGGACTGGGGGGAGAGCAGTACTTC

d_call: TRBD1
cdr3_length: 16
j_call: TRBJ1-2
v_call: TRBV18
cdr3_aa: CASSPSRGQANYGYTF
cdr3_nt: TGTGCCAGCTCACCATCCAGGGGGCAGGCTAACTATGGCTACACCTTC

d_call: TRBD1
cdr3_length: 14
j_call: TRBJ2-3
v_call: TRBV28
cdr3_aa: CASRRDRVTDTQYF
cdr3_nt: TGTGCCAGCAGGCGGGACAGGGTTACAGATACGCAGTATTTT

d_call: -
cdr3_length: 14
j_call: TRBJ1-2
v_call: TRBV19
cdr3_aa: CASSIVGTRRGYTF
cdr3_nt: TGTGCCAGTAGTATCGTGGGGACGCGCCGTGGCTACACCTTC